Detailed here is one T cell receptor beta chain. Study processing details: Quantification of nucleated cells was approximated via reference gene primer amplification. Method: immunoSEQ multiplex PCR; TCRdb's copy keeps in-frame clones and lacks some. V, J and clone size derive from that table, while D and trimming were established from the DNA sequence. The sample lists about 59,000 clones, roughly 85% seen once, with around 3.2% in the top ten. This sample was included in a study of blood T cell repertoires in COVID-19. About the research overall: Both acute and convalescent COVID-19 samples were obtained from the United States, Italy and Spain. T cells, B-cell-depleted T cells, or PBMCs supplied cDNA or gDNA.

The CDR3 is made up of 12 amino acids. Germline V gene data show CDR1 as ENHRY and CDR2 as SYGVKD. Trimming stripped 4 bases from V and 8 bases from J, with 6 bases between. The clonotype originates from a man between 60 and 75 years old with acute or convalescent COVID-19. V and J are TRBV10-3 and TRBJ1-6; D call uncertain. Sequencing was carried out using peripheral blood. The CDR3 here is CAISARDSPLHF. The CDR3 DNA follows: TGTGCCATCAGTGCTCGGGATTCACCCCTCCACTTT.